The rows below give T cell receptor beta chains drawn from one sample of a study of kidney transplant recipient with SARS-CoV-2 infection. TCRdb analysed the reads with MiXCR anew, one entry per CDR3 protein. The table has 200,000 to 300,000 distinct CDR3 sequences, less than 35% seen once. The sequences come from a blood sample, collected at baseline and on day 111 from a kidney transplant recipient. These receptors all stem from a male patient in his thirties who had COVID-19 and was a kidney transplant recipient. Some of these T cells may belong to the graft donor. Both conserved end residues are part of each CDR3. D genes are given only for firm matches. Some rows mark clone size as missing; the rest say once, few, many or name a class of expanded clone.

clone size: many
J gene: TRBJ1-1
D gene: TRBD1
V gene: TRBV19
CDR3 protein: CASSIGDSHTEAFF
CDR3 DNA: TGTGCCAGTAGTATTGGGGACAGCCACACTGAAGCTTTCTTT

clone size: .
J gene: TRBJ1-5
D gene: TRBD1
V gene: TRBV29-1
CDR3 protein: CSVEDQGGPPPRQPQHF
CDR3 DNA: TGCAGCGTTGAAGATCAGGGGGGGCCCCCCCCAAGACAGCCCCAGCATTTT

clone size: many
J gene: TRBJ1-1
D gene: TRBD1
V gene: TRBV6-6
CDR3 protein: CASSLQGATEAFF
CDR3 DNA: TGTGCCAGCAGTCTACAGGGGGCGACTGAAGCTTTCTTT

clone size: .
J gene: TRBJ1-2
D gene: .
V gene: TRBV7-6
CDR3 protein: CVSSLRHESRKTYGYTF
CDR3 DNA: TGTGTCAGCAGCTTAAGACATGAATCTCGAAAGACCTATGGCTACACCTTC

clone size: many
J gene: TRBJ1-2
D gene: .
V gene: TRBV7-2
CDR3 protein: CASSTGTRDGKTYGYTF
CDR3 DNA: TGTGCCAGCAGCACGGGTACCAGAGACGGAAAGACCTATGGCTACACCTTC

clone size: many
J gene: TRBJ2-1
D gene: .
V gene: TRBV7-6
CDR3 protein: CASSLDPTAYEQFF
CDR3 DNA: TGTGCCAGCAGCTTAGACCCCACGGCCTATGAGCAGTTCTTC

clone size: many
J gene: TRBJ2-6
D gene: .
V gene: TRBV10-3
CDR3 protein: CAISAGEGWAGANVLTF
CDR3 DNA: TGTGCCATCAGTGCTGGAGAGGGTTGGGCTGGGGCCAACGTCCTGACTTTC

clone size: many
J gene: TRBJ1-4
D gene: TRBD1
V gene: TRBV20-1
CDR3 protein: CSAPSGGGGEKLFF
CDR3 DNA: TGCAGTGCCCCCTCAGGGGGCGGTGGTGAAAAACTGTTTTTT

clone size: .
J gene: TRBJ2-5
D gene: .
V gene: TRBV27
CDR3 protein: CASSLEGGQETQYF
CDR3 DNA: TGTGCCAGCAGTTTGGAGGGGGGCCAAGAGACCCAGTACTTC

clone size: many
J gene: TRBJ1-3
D gene: TRBD1
V gene: TRBV9
CDR3 protein: CASCSGQGQNTIYF
CDR3 DNA: TGTGCCAGCTGCTCGGGACAGGGACAAAACACCATATATTTT

clone size: many
J gene: TRBJ1-2
D gene: .
V gene: TRBV27
CDR3 protein: CASRDSGDYGYTF
CDR3 DNA: TGTGCCAGCCGGGACTCTGGAGACTATGGCTACACCTTC

clone size: .
J gene: TRBJ2-7
D gene: TRBD2
V gene: TRBV11-1
CDR3 protein: CANSLLAGGYEQYF
CDR3 DNA: TGTGCCAACAGCTTGCTAGCGGGAGGCTACGAGCAGTACTTC

clone size: many
J gene: TRBJ1-2
D gene: .
V gene: TRBV12-3/TRBV12-4
CDR3 protein: CASSRGGSFRKTYGYTF
CDR3 DNA: TGTGCCAGCAGTCGTGGCGGCAGCTTCCGAAAGACCTATGGCTACACCTTC

clone size: many
J gene: TRBJ1-2
D gene: .
V gene: TRBV23-1
CDR3 protein: CASSQELLRRKTYGYTF
CDR3 DNA: TGCGCCAGCAGTCAAGAGCTGCTACGCAGAAAGACCTATGGCTACACCTTC

clone size: many
J gene: TRBJ2-2
D gene: .
V gene: TRBV3-1
CDR3 protein: CASSRGDLEAGELFF
CDR3 DNA: TGTGCCAGCAGCCGAGGGGACCTCGAGGCCGGGGAGCTGTTTTTT

clone size: many
J gene: TRBJ1-1
D gene: .
V gene: TRBV28
CDR3 protein: CASSFGTEAFF
CDR3 DNA: TGTGCCAGCAGTTTTGGTACAGAAGCTTTCTTT

clone size: many
J gene: TRBJ2-5
D gene: TRBD1
V gene: TRBV6-5
CDR3 protein: CASSGTGWGEETQYF
CDR3 DNA: TGTGCCAGCAGTGGGACAGGGTGGGGGGAAGAGACCCAGTACTTC

clone size: once
J gene: TRBJ1-2
D gene: .
V gene: TRBV7-8
CDR3 protein: CTSSLEEREVGYGYTF
CDR3 DNA: TGTACCAGCAGCTTAGAGGAGAGGGAGGTGGGCTATGGCTACACCTTC

clone size: many
J gene: TRBJ1-2
D gene: .
V gene: TRBV9
CDR3 protein: CASSGGGYGYTF
CDR3 DNA: TGTGCCAGCAGTGGAGGGGGCTATGGCTACACCTTC

clone size: many
J gene: TRBJ2-7
D gene: TRBD2
V gene: TRBV20-1
CDR3 protein: CSAVYLAGVHEQYF
CDR3 DNA: TGCAGTGCTGTTTACCTAGCGGGAGTCCACGAGCAGTACTTC

clone size: many
J gene: TRBJ2-5
D gene: .
V gene: TRBV2
CDR3 protein: CASVGSETQYF
CDR3 DNA: TGTGCCAGCGTCGGGTCGGAGACCCAGTACTTC

clone size: .
J gene: TRBJ2-3
D gene: .
V gene: TRBV7-2
CDR3 protein: CASSLVVADTQYF
CDR3 DNA: TGTGCCAGCAGCTTAGTAGTCGCAGATACGCAGTATTTT

clone size: .
J gene: TRBJ2-3
D gene: TRBD2
V gene: TRBV19
CDR3 protein: CASTKGGGTDTQYF
CDR3 DNA: TGTGCCAGTACCAAGGGCGGGGGAACAGATACGCAGTATTTT

clone size: many
J gene: TRBJ2-7
D gene: TRBD1
V gene: TRBV19
CDR3 protein: CASSLRPDRGSYEQYF
CDR3 DNA: TGTGCCAGTAGTCTCCGCCCTGACAGGGGCTCGTACGAGCAGTACTTC

clone size: many
J gene: TRBJ1-3
D gene: TRBD1
V gene: TRBV7-2
CDR3 protein: CASSFQTGFSGNTIYF
CDR3 DNA: TGTGCCAGCAGCTTCCAGACAGGGTTCTCTGGAAACACCATATATTTT

clone size: many
J gene: TRBJ2-5
D gene: .
V gene: TRBV4-3
CDR3 protein: CASSQGWDESLGTQYF
CDR3 DNA: TGCGCCAGCAGCCAAGGTTGGGACGAGTCCCTCGGAACCCAGTACTTC

clone size: .
J gene: TRBJ1-2
D gene: .
V gene: TRBV6-2/TRBV6-3
CDR3 protein: CAGSRLICIGKTYGYTF
CDR3 DNA: TGTGCCGGCAGTCGACTAATCTGCATCGGAAAGACCTATGGCTACACCTTC

clone size: .
J gene: TRBJ2-1
D gene: .
V gene: TRBV20-1
CDR3 protein: CSARLDWTNEQFF
CDR3 DNA: TGCAGTGCTAGACTAGACTGGACCAATGAGCAGTTCTTC

clone size: many
J gene: TRBJ1-2
D gene: .
V gene: TRBV19
CDR3 protein: CASSRARTNRKTYGYTF
CDR3 DNA: TGTGCCAGTAGTCGGGCCCGGACAAATCGAAAGACCTATGGCTACACCTTC

clone size: many
J gene: TRBJ2-5
D gene: .
V gene: TRBV5-8
CDR3 protein: CASSLDRQETQYF
CDR3 DNA: TGTGCCAGCAGCTTGGACAGACAAGAGACCCAGTACTTC

clone size: many
J gene: TRBJ2-7
D gene: TRBD2
V gene: TRBV18
CDR3 protein: CASSPPLAGVDYEQYF
CDR3 DNA: TGTGCCAGCTCACCCCCCTTAGCGGGAGTCGACTACGAGCAGTACTTC

clone size: many
J gene: TRBJ2-1
D gene: .
V gene: TRBV10-2
CDR3 protein: CAFRGRTNEQFF
CDR3 DNA: TGCGCCTTTCGCGGAAGAACCAATGAGCAGTTCTTC

clone size: many
J gene: TRBJ2-6
D gene: .
V gene: TRBV8-2
CDR3 protein: CGTGVRITQSRANVLTF
CDR3 DNA: TGTGGCACAGGAGTGAGGATAACACAAAGTCGGGCCAACGTCCTGACTTTC

clone size: many
J gene: TRBJ1-1
D gene: .
V gene: TRBV3-1
CDR3 protein: CASSILHPISIRTEAFF
CDR3 DNA: TGTGCCAGCAGCATCCTACATCCCATTTCAATTCGCACTGAAGCTTTCTTT

clone size: many
J gene: TRBJ1-2
D gene: .
V gene: TRBV23-1
CDR3 protein: CASSMLALRRKTYGYTF
CDR3 DNA: TGCGCCAGCAGTATGCTAGCGCTACGCAGAAAGACCTATGGCTACACCTTC

clone size: .
J gene: TRBJ2-7
D gene: .
V gene: TRBV5-1
CDR3 protein: CASSYRDSGYEQYF
CDR3 DNA: TGCGCCAGCAGCTACCGGGACTCTGGCTACGAGCAGTACTTC

clone size: many
J gene: TRBJ1-2
D gene: .
V gene: TRBV6-1
CDR3 protein: CASSGVLECRKTYGYTF
CDR3 DNA: TGTGCCAGCAGTGGCGTTCTGGAATGTAGAAAGACCTATGGCTACACCTTC

clone size: many
J gene: TRBJ1-2
D gene: TRBD1
V gene: TRBV19
CDR3 protein: CASMETGRNWDGYTF
CDR3 DNA: TGTGCCAGTATGGAGACAGGGCGAAACTGGGATGGCTACACCTTC

clone size: .
J gene: TRBJ2-3
D gene: .
V gene: TRBV20-1
CDR3 protein: CSARGGPPGSNTQYF
CDR3 DNA: TGCAGTGCTAGAGGCGGCCCCCCCGGGTCAAATACGCAGTATTTT

clone size: many
J gene: TRBJ1-2
D gene: .
V gene: TRBV19
CDR3 protein: CASWRELGGYTF
CDR3 DNA: TGTGCCAGTTGGCGGGAGTTAGGTGGCTACACCTTC

clone size: many
J gene: TRBJ1-2
D gene: .
V gene: TRBV5-5
CDR3 protein: CASAAVVSRKTYGYTF
CDR3 DNA: TGTGCCAGCGCGGCGGTTGTCTCGCGAAAGACCTATGGCTACACCTTC

clone size: many
J gene: TRBJ2-1
D gene: TRBD2
V gene: TRBV7-9
CDR3 protein: CASSRWGAGGSYNEQFF
CDR3 DNA: TGTGCCAGCAGCCGGTGGGGTGCGGGAGGGTCCTACAATGAGCAGTTCTTC

clone size: many
J gene: TRBJ1-2
D gene: .
V gene: TRBV6-8
CDR3 protein: CASSELLRSRKTYGYTF
CDR3 DNA: TGTGCCAGCAGTGAGCTCTTACGCTCTAGAAAGACCTATGGCTACACCTTC

clone size: .
J gene: TRBJ2-1
D gene: .
V gene: TRBV3-2
CDR3 protein: CASSQAGQDNEQFF
CDR3 DNA: TGTGCCAGCAGCCAGGCTGGACAGGACAATGAGCAGTTCTTC

clone size: many
J gene: TRBJ2-7
D gene: .
V gene: TRBV30
CDR3 protein: CAWSVRGPEQYF
CDR3 DNA: TGTGCCTGGAGTGTACGGGGACCCGAGCAGTACTTC

clone size: many
J gene: TRBJ1-2
D gene: .
V gene: TRBV23-1
CDR3 protein: CASSVMLLRRKTYGYTF
CDR3 DNA: TGCGCCAGCAGTGTTATGTTGCTACGCAGAAAGACCTATGGCTACACCTTC

clone size: many
J gene: TRBJ1-2
D gene: .
V gene: TRBV5-4
CDR3 protein: CASVVLVPGKTYGYTF
CDR3 DNA: TGTGCCAGCGTGGTACTCGTACCAGGAAAGACCTATGGCTACACCTTC

clone size: many
J gene: TRBJ2-3
D gene: .
V gene: TRBV9
CDR3 protein: CASSPPGTQDTQYF
CDR3 DNA: TGTGCCAGCAGCCCCCCCGGGACGCAGGATACGCAGTATTTT

clone size: many
J gene: TRBJ2-1
D gene: .
V gene: TRBV6-6
CDR3 protein: CASSPAGNALNEQFF
CDR3 DNA: TGTGCCAGCAGCCCGGCCGGGAACGCTCTCAATGAGCAGTTCTTC

clone size: many
J gene: TRBJ1-1
D gene: .
V gene: TRBV30
CDR3 protein: CAYSSPRGAFF
CDR3 DNA: TGTGCCTACTCTAGTCCCCGAGGGGCTTTCTTT

clone size: many
J gene: TRBJ1-4
D gene: TRBD1
V gene: TRBV28
CDR3 protein: CASSWGTGAEKLFF
CDR3 DNA: TGTGCCAGCAGTTGGGGGACAGGGGCCGAAAAACTGTTTTTT

clone size: many
J gene: TRBJ2-1
D gene: TRBD2
V gene: TRBV24-1
CDR3 protein: CATAGLAGTEQFF
CDR3 DNA: TGTGCCACCGCGGGACTAGCGGGTACTGAGCAGTTCTTC

clone size: many
J gene: TRBJ1-2
D gene: .
V gene: TRBV5-6
CDR3 protein: CASRRLNSRKTYGYTF
CDR3 DNA: TGTGCCAGCCGCAGGCTCAATAGTCGAAAGACCTATGGCTACACCTTC

clone size: few
J gene: TRBJ2-7
D gene: .
V gene: TRBV1
CDR3 protein: CTSSQRARPPWFSSYEQYF
CDR3 DNA: TGCACCAGCAGCCAACGCGCCCGGCCCCCGTGGTTCAGCTCCTACGAGCAGTACTTC